Given below is one T cell receptor beta chain in context. The data originate from a study of shared clonotypes between healthy human individuals. Naive CD8 cells, CD45RO-negative and positively selected for CCR7, excluded terminally differentiated effector memory CD45RA+ cells. Trimming cost V 2 bases and J 0 bases, with 10 bases left between them. The CDR3 spans 15 residues. CDR1 and CDR2 (germline): MNHEY, SVGAGI. TCRdb keeps only in-frame clones here, not all; method: immunoSEQ multiplex PCR. Among over 2 million clones listed, roughly 95% were seen once. The V call is TRBV6-5, the J call TRBJ1-1; no clear D. The clonotype originates from a man between 18 and 35 years old in good health. Input material: naive CD8+ T cells sorted from blood. As DNA, the CDR3 is TGTGCCAGCAGTTACGTGAGGGTGATGAACACTGAAGCTTTCTTT. It encodes CASSYVRVMNTEAFF.